The clone carrying this T cell receptor beta chain has just a few counts. Germline assignment: CDR1 ENHRY and CDR2 SYGVKD. The CDR3 spans 15 residues. The junction had 6 bases not matched to a gene; V was cut back by 1 base and J by 4 bases. The data stem from a study of vaccination and CD4 T cells after COVID-19. TCRdb re-derived calls from the PCR reads in MiXCR, one entry per CDR3 protein. The table records 20,000 to 25,000 distinct CDR3 sequences, more than 45% of them present only once. The source material was CD4+ T cells from blood, sampled before SARS-CoV-2 vaccination. The chain joins TRBV10-3 to TRBJ2-7, with 8 bases lining up with TRBD1. The sequence came from a human donor who had recovered from COVID-19. CDR3 nucleotide sequence: TGTGCCATCAGTGAGTTCCAGGGGGCTGTGTACGAGCAGTACTTC. As protein: CAISEFQGAVYEQYF.